This is a list of T cell receptor beta chains from one sample in a study of cytomegalovirus exposure and HLA in healthy donors. Assay used: immunoSEQ multiplex PCR; TCRdb lists only in-frame clones, some missing. The sample includes hundreds of thousands of clones, approximately 88% of them seen just once. Sequencing was done on a sample of PBMCs. The receptors derive from a boy younger than 10 in good health and CMV-seronegative. CDR3s include the opening cysteine and the closing phenylalanine or tryptophan. Each record gives: D gene, clone size, J gene, V gene, CDR3 protein, CDR3 DNA. D genes are given only for firm matches. The size field is filled for only some rows; it gives once, few, many or a size class.

>-|-|TRBJ1-1|TRBV11-2
CASSLEILGVNTEAFF
TGTGCCAGCAGCTTAGAGATTTTAGGGGTAAACACTGAAGCTTTCTTT
>-|-|TRBJ2-3|TRBV7-9
CASSFVPRTDTQYF
TGTGCCAGCAGCTTTGTTCCTCGCACAGATACGCAGTATTTT
>-|-|TRBJ1-2|TRBV19
CASSIEGAGGYTF
TGTGCCAGTAGTATAGAGGGGGCTGGTGGCTACACCTTC
>-|few|TRBJ1-1|TRBV4-1
CASSPRGGVGTEAFF
TGCGCCAGCAGCCCAAGGGGAGGCGTCGGCACTGAAGCTTTCTTT
>TRBD1|-|TRBJ1-2|TRBV4-1
CASSNTGGANGYTF
TGCGCCAGCAGTAACACAGGGGGCGCAAATGGCTACACCTTC
>TRBD1|-|TRBJ1-1|TRBV13
CASTRTGGFTEAFF
TGTGCCAGCACGAGGACAGGGGGGTTCACTGAAGCTTTCTTT
>TRBD2|-|TRBJ2-3|TRBV5-4
CASSSGLAGVRTDTQYF
TGTGCCAGCAGCTCCGGACTAGCGGGGGTTCGCACAGATACGCAGTATTTT
>-|-|TRBJ1-2|TRBV30
CAWSGGAGISNYGYTF
TGTGCCTGGAGTGGTGGGGCAGGGATCTCTAACTATGGCTACACCTTC
>-|-|TRBJ1-6|TRBV25-1
CASRAGYSPLHF
TGTGCCAGCAGGGCCGGGTATTCACCCCTCCACTTT
>-|-|TRBJ1-2|TRBV5-6
CASSYLGGRVYGYTF
TGTGCCAGCAGCTACCTCGGGGGGCGTGTATATGGCTACACCTTC
>-|-|TRBJ2-7|TRBV7-2
CASSWGVGGGASYEQYF
TGTGCCAGCAGCTGGGGTGTGGGTGGGGGGGCATCCTACGAGCAGTACTTC
>-|-|TRBJ1-2|TRBV2
CASSEVGNYGYTF
TGTGCCAGCAGTGAAGTTGGCAACTATGGCTACACCTTC
>TRBD1|-|TRBJ1-5|TRBV5-5
CASSAGTENQPQHF
TGTGCCAGCAGCGCCGGGACAGAGAATCAGCCCCAGCATTTT
>-|-|TRBJ2-7|TRBV11-2
CASSLVGGLTSSYEQYF
TGTGCCAGCAGCTTAGTGGGAGGACTAACAAGCTCCTACGAGCAGTACTTC
>-|-|TRBJ1-5|TRBV6-9
CASSYYPVYSNQPQHF
TGTGCCAGCAGTTATTATCCGGTTTATAGCAATCAGCCCCAGCATTTT
>TRBD1|-|TRBJ1-2|TRBV6-5
CASSPTGGLNYGYTF
TGTGCCAGCAGTCCTACAGGGGGCTTGAACTATGGCTACACCTTC
>TRBD1|-|TRBJ1-2|TRBV11-2
CASSLGSGGVYGYTF
TGTGCCAGCAGCTTAGGTTCAGGGGGCGTCTATGGCTACACCTTC
>TRBD1|-|TRBJ2-7|TRBV6-5
CASRTGSPNEQYF
TGTGCCAGCAGGACAGGGAGCCCCAACGAGCAGTACTTC
>-|-|TRBJ2-3|TRBV1
CTSSHVGGPEDTQYF
TGCACCAGCAGCCACGTGGGGGGGCCGGAAGATACGCAGTATTTT
>-|-|TRBJ2-1|TRBV28
CASSGQYNEQFF
TGTGCCAGCAGTGGACAGTACAATGAGCAGTTCTTC
>-|-|TRBJ2-7|TRBV12-5
CASGLVGRAYEQYF
TGTGCTAGTGGTTTGGTAGGCAGGGCTTACGAGCAGTACTTC
>-|-|TRBJ2-7|TRBV5-1
CASSPRPGYEQYF
TGCGCCAGCAGCCCGAGACCGGGCTACGAGCAGTACTTC
>-|-|TRBJ2-1|TRBV6-5
CASSGSDLPYNEQFF
TGTGCCAGCTCGGGTAGCGATCTGCCCTACAATGAGCAGTTCTTC
>TRBD1|-|TRBJ2-1|TRBV4-1
CASSLGTAQYNEQFF
TGCGCCAGCAGCCTTGGGACAGCCCAATACAATGAGCAGTTCTTC
>-|few|TRBJ2-3|TRBV5-4
CASSLSMGNSVPDTQYF
TGTGCCAGCAGCTTGTCTATGGGGAATAGCGTTCCCGATACGCAGTATTTT
>TRBD2|-|TRBJ2-1|TRBV7-6
CASSHGLALSNEQFF
TGTGCCAGCAGCCACGGACTAGCCCTAAGCAATGAGCAGTTCTTC
>-|-|TRBJ2-3|TRBV29-1
CSVERTPLDTQYF
TGCAGCGTTGAACGGACTCCGTTAGATACGCAGTATTTT
>TRBD2|-|TRBJ2-1|TRBV12-5
CASGFGQAGENEQFF
TGTGCTAGTGGTTTCGGTCAAGCGGGAGAGAATGAGCAGTTCTTC
>-|-|TRBJ1-1|TRBV10-3
CAISDSQGSQAFF
TGTGCCATCAGTGACTCACAGGGTAGTCAAGCTTTCTTT